These 18 T cell receptor beta chains originate from one sample sequenced in a study of immune cell composition in non-small cell lung cancer (TCRdb year 2017). Non-adjacent lung tissue from the same patient, taken as far from the tumour as possible and at least 3 cm away, was used for the normal lung samples. Library preparation used the immunoSEQ multiplex PCR assay. Not all clones reach the TCRdb copy of this immuneACCESS table, which keeps in-frame sequences only. Checked studies attribute under half of the gap to unresolved V genes and leave the rest unexplained. The table for this sample lists about 2,500 clones; 70% to 85% of them were counted only once. The ten top clones hold around a fifth of the sample. Sequenced input: non-adjacent lung tissue. These TCRs come from a human donor with non-small cell lung cancer.

The rearrangement links TRBV6-5 to TRBJ1-2, with a weak D call TRBD1 (5 bases). This CDR3 region has 15 residues. Germline CDR1 is MNHEY and CDR2 is SVGAGI. V was shortened by 6 bases and J by 2 bases, with 16 bases between the two germline ends. CDR3 bases: TGTGCCAGCAGACCAACAGCGGGGGAGAACTATGGCTACACCTTC. Residues: CASRPTAGENYGYTF.

The V gene is TRBV7-6, the J gene TRBJ1-3; perhaps TRBD1 as D (6 bases). The CDR3 is 17 amino acids. Germline CDR1 is SGHVS and CDR2 is FNYEAQ. V gave up 2 bases and J gave up 7 bases, with 21 bases separating them. CDR3: CASSLSGGGGYPNTIYF. The CDR3 nucleotides are TGTGCCAGCAGCTTAAGTGGGGGAGGGGGATACCCGAACACCATATATTTT.

The count of this clone is one. The chain is built from TRBV10-3 and TRBJ2-2; D gene unclear. The CDR3 has 18 residues. Trimming shortened V by 4 bases and J by 5 bases, and 23 bases separated the two germline ends. Germline CDR1 reads ENHRY; CDR2 reads SYGVKD. CDR3 protein: CAISGGARNGPLTGELFF. Here the CDR3 DNA reads TGTGCCATCAGTGGAGGAGCGAGGAATGGCCCTCTTACCGGGGAGCTGTTTTTT.

The chain carries TRBV29-1 and TRBJ1-4; unclear D gene. V lost 6 bases to trimming and J lost 5 bases, with 13 bases between them. The V gene's germline CDR1 is SQVTM and CDR2 ANQGSEA. This CDR3 region has 13 residues. CDR3 protein: CSVLTTGNEKLFF. Written as DNA, the CDR3 is TGCAGCGTCTTGACCACGGGGAATGAAAAACTGTTTTTT. The whole variable domain, filled in from reference TRBV29-1 and TRBJ1-4, reads SAVISQKPSRDICQRGTSLTIQCQVDSQVTMMFWYRQQPGQSLTLIATANQGSEATYESGFVIDKFPISRPNLTFSTLTVSNMSPEDSSIYLCSVLTTGNEKLFFGSGTQLSVL.

The V call is TRBV7-9, the J call TRBJ1-2; D uncertain. The V gene's germline CDR1 is SEHNR and CDR2 FQNEAQ (reference sequence). The CDR3 is 14 amino acids. V was clipped by 0 bases and J by 1 base, with 6 bases between them. Here the CDR3 DNA reads TGTGCCAGCAGCTTAGCAGGAGTTAACTATGGCTACACCTTC. This encodes CASSLAGVNYGYTF.

The chain is built from TRBV19 and TRBJ2-3; a weak D match, TRBD2 (5 bases). V was pared by 0 bases and J by 1 base, with 14 bases between. The CDR3 totals 17 residues. Germline values: CDR1 LNHDA, CDR2 SQIVND (reference sequence). The CDR3 here is CASSIEASGLGTDTQYF. DNA of the CDR3: TGTGCCAGTAGTATAGAGGCGAGCGGACTCGGCACAGATACGCAGTATTTT.

The chain employs TRBV9 and TRBJ2-3; a weak D match, TRBD2 (6 bases). V dropped 1 base and J dropped 6 bases, with 15 bases sitting between them. The CDR3 has 15 residues. Germline V lookup: CDR1 SGDLS, CDR2 YYNGEE. The CDR3 sequence is CASSVNGRDQDTQYF. CDR3 in DNA: TGTGCCAGCAGCGTAAACGGGAGAGATCAGGATACGCAGTATTTT. The full variable domain, completed using reference TRBV9 and TRBJ2-3, is DSGVTQTPKHLITATGQRVTLRCSPRSGDLSVYWYQQSLDQGLQFLIQYYNGEERAKGNILERFSAQQFPDLHSELNLSSLELGDSALYFCASSVNGRDQDTQYFGPGTRLTVL.

The sample holds one count of this clone. V usage is TRBV5-1 and J usage is TRBJ2-7; 7 nucleotides align to TRBD2. The CDR3 has 13 residues. Losses at the gene ends were 4 bases for V and 6 bases for J; bases not matched to a gene: 7. Per the germline V gene, CDR1 is SGHRS and CDR2 is YFSETQ. For the CDR3, the DNA is TGCGCCAGCAGCCCCCGGGAGGATGGCGAGCAGTACTTC. It translates to CASSPREDGEQYF.

The V gene is TRBV6-1, the J gene TRBJ2-7; 11 bases map to TRBD1. J was trimmed by 7 bases and V by 10 bases; bases with no gene match: 9. The length of the CDR3 is 13 residues. The V gene's germline CDR1 is MNHNS and CDR2 SASEGT. CDR3 coding DNA: TGTGCCACTTCCATCGGGACAGGGGGTGAGCAGTACTTC. Encoded protein: CATSIGTGGEQYF.

The V gene is TRBV19, the J gene TRBJ1-5; no definite D call. The CDR3 totals 14 residues. CDR1 LNHDA and CDR2 SQIVND come from the germline V gene (reference sequence). Deletions cut 4 bases from V and 7 bases from J, with 14 bases between. The CDR3 nucleotides are TGTGCCAGTAGTACGACGGGAGGCCAACAGCCCCAGCATTTT. Amino acids: CASSTTGGQQPQHF. The variable domain in full, completed from reference TRBV19 and TRBJ1-5, reads DGGITQSPKYLFRKEGQNVTLSCEQNLNHDAMYWYRQDPGQGLRLIYYSQIVNDFQKGDIAEGYSVSREKKESFPLTVTSAQKNPTAFYLCASSTTGGQQPQHFGDGTRLSIL.

This rearrangement joins TRBV6-5 to TRBJ1-2; D is perhaps TRBD1 (6 bases). This CDR3 is 14 amino acids long. Germline CDR1 MNHEY, CDR2 SVGAGI. V was pared by 0 bases and J by 3 bases, with 8 bases between. CDR3 bases: TGTGCCAGCAGTTACTCGAAGGGGGACTATGGCTACACCTTC. It specifies CASSYSKGDYGYTF.

The V call is TRBV5-1, the J call TRBJ2-5; TRBD2 matches 8 bases. The CDR3 extends over 15 amino acids. After removal of 2 bases from V and 1 base from J, the junction contained 4 bases not matched to a gene. Germline V gene lookup returns CDR1 SGHRS and CDR2 YFSETQ. The CDR3 here is CASSLAGALQETQYF. The CDR3 nucleotides are TGCGCCAGCAGCTTAGCGGGAGCGCTCCAAGAGACCCAGTACTTC. The whole variable domain, filled in from reference TRBV5-1 and TRBJ2-5, reads KAGVTQTPRYLIKTRGQQVTLSCSPISGHRSVSWYQQTPGQGLQFLFEYFSETQRNKGNFPGRFSGRQFSNSRSEMNVSTLELGDSALYLCASSLAGALQETQYFGPGTRLLVL.

Notes on this clone: At one of its ends the junction is not consistent with the germline gene, which may arise from a read error. The chain uses TRBV6-1 and TRBJ1-5; no clear D gene. There are 14 residues in the CDR3. Germline CDR1 MNHNS, CDR2 SASEGT. The CDR3 region is CASNEASSNQPQHF. CDR3 sequence (DNA): TGTGCCAGCAATGAAGCCTCTAGCAATCAGCCCCAGCATTTT.

The chain carries TRBV1 and TRBJ2-1; TRBD2 was called by the table and not checked on the DNA. TRBV1 is designated a pseudogene. The CDR3 is 15 residues long. This CDR3 is CTSSLGTTDYNEQFF. In DNA form, the CDR3 reads TGCACCAGCAGCCTCGGGACTACCGACTACAATGAGCAGTTCTTC.

CDR3 sequence: CSGQVNSGNTIYF. The CDR3 bases are TGCAGCGGACAGGTTAACTCTGGAAACACCATATATTTT. The chain uses TRBV29-1 and TRBJ1-3, with a possible D match to TRBD1 (6 bases). The V end was cut by 7 bases, the J end by 0 bases, with 10 bases between. The CDR3 is made up of 13 amino acids. CDR1 and CDR2 (germline): SQVTM, ANQGSEA.

The CDR3 DNA sequence: TGCGCCAGCAGCCAAGATGTAGCGGTTAGCTACGAGCAGTACTTC. It is translated as CASSQDVAVSYEQYF. The V call is TRBV4-1, the J call TRBJ2-7, with D possibly being TRBD2 (6 bases). V was cut by 0 bases and J by 3 bases, with 12 bases left in between. CDR3 length: 15 residues. Germline assignment: CDR1 MGHRA and CDR2 YSYEKL.

The rearrangement uses TRBV27 and TRBJ1-1, with 9 bases fitting TRBD1. The CDR3 contains 16 residues. Looked up from germline, CDR1 is MNHEY and CDR2 is SMNVEV (reference sequence). Germline trimming cut 2 bases from V and 1 base from J; bases unmatched to any gene: 5. The CDR3: CASSLERGQGNTEAFF. In nucleotides, the CDR3 is TGTGCCAGCAGTTTAGAGAGGGGACAGGGGAACACTGAAGCTTTCTTT.

This chain joins TRBV7-2 and TRBJ2-1; no reliable D call. The V gene lost 5 bases and the J gene lost 6 bases, with 8 bases spanning the gap. The germline V gene has CDR1 SGHTA and CDR2 FQGNSA. The CDR3 consists of 12 residues. DNA of the CDR3: TGTGCCAGCAGCCCTAGGTCCAATGAGCAGTTCTTC. This sequence encodes CASSPRSNEQFF.